Following are 25 T cell receptor beta chains from one sample sequenced in a study of TIL therapy for anti-PD-1-resistant metastatic lung cancer. The time point was: pre-treatment sample, taken before nivolumab and TIL therapy. Sequencing used immunoSEQ v3. Profiled with immunoSEQ multiplex PCR; TCRdb holds only in-frame clones, not every one. This sample yields roughly 57,000 clones, of which over 75% are seen a single time; roughly 3% belongs to the top ten. This material consisted of blood, taken at baseline. The receptors stem from a person between 25 and 79 years old with non-small cell lung cancer.

The chain joins TRBV7-2 to TRBJ2-5; TRBD2 might be the D (6 bases). Trimming cost V 6 bases and J 5 bases, with 16 bases left between them. CDR1 is SGHTA and CDR2 is FQGNSA in the germline V gene. The CDR3 runs to 14 residues. The CDR3 protein is CASSRSGLRETQYF. CDR3 nucleotides: TGTGCCAGCAGTCGGTCGGGACTCCGGGAGACCCAGTACTTC.

J is TRBJ1-2 and V is TRBV5-6, with D tentatively TRBD1 (5 bases). V gave up 0 bases and J gave up 5 bases, with 14 bases separating them. Germline values: CDR1 SGHDT, CDR2 YYEEEE. The CDR3 covers 15 residues. In DNA form, the CDR3 reads TGTGCCAGCAGCTTGGGAACTACGGGGCCGTATGGCTACACCTTC. Translation gives CASSLGTTGPYGYTF.

The chain links TRBV5-4 to TRBJ2-2; 9 bases map to TRBD2. Germline V gene sequence: CDR1 SGHNT, CDR2 YYREEE (reference sequence). The CDR3 consists of 16 residues. The trim removed 2 bases at V and 4 bases at J, leaving 6 bases unmatched. The CDR3 DNA is TGTGCCAGCAGCTTTGCGGGGGGGCAGGGCACCGGGGAGCTGTTTTTT. This sequence encodes CASSFAGGQGTGELFF.

The rearrangement joins TRBV30 to TRBJ2-7; D is ambiguous. The CDR3 consists of 12 residues. Per germline, CDR1 GTSNPN and CDR2 SVGIG (reference sequence). V was cut by 0 bases and J by 3 bases, with 6 bases left in between. As DNA, the CDR3 is TGTGCCTGGAGTGTGGACCGCTACGAGCAGTACTTC. This codes for CAWSVDRYEQYF.

The CDR3 loop is CASSHWEAFF. CDR3 nucleotide sequence: TGTGCCAGCAGCCATTGGGAAGCTTTCTTT. The chain is built from TRBV28 and TRBJ1-1; D is unresolved. The V end was cut by 6 bases, the J end by 8 bases, with 7 bases between. This CDR3 region has 10 residues. CDR1 and CDR2 (germline): MDHEN, SYDVKM.

The CDR3: CASSRDYVTGELFF. Written as DNA, the CDR3 is TGTGCCAGCAGCCGGGACTACGTTACCGGGGAGCTGTTTTTT. This sequence joins TRBV7-2 and TRBJ2-2; 7 nucleotides line up with TRBD2. CDR3 size: 14 residues. V trimming: 5 bases; J trimming: 5 bases; junction bases outside the gene matches: 5. CDR1 is SGHTA and CDR2 is FQGNSA in the germline V gene. Full variable domain (missing parts from reference TRBV7-2 and TRBJ2-2): GAGVSQSPSNKVTEKGKDVELRCDPISGHTALYWYRQSLGQGLEFLIYFQGNSAPDKSGLPSDRFSAERTGGSVSTLTIQRTQQEDSAVYLCASSRDYVTGELFFGEGSRLTVL.

V is TRBV4-3 and J is TRBJ2-7; D gene unclear. The germline V gene has CDR1 LGHNA and CDR2 YSLEER. Trimming took off 0 bases at V and 6 bases at J, with 9 bases between the two ends. The CDR3 has 13 residues. DNA for the CDR3: TGCGCCAGCAGCCAAGATCCCCTTACCGAGCAGTACTTC. Residues: CASSQDPLTEQYF.

The V and J genes are TRBV4-2 and TRBJ1-1, with D tentatively TRBD1 (5 bases). This CDR3 has 14 amino acids. Germline lookup yields CDR1 LGHNA and CDR2 YNFKEQ. Between the trimmed V and J ends, which lost 4 bases and 5 bases, there was a span of 14 bases. Here the CDR3 DNA reads TGTGCCAGCAGCCCACCGGGGGTTAAGACTGAAGCTTTCTTT. This codes for CASSPPGVKTEAFF.

The chain is built from TRBV6-5 and TRBJ2-1, with a tentative D call TRBD2 (5 bases). Trimming cost V 6 bases and J 3 bases, with 15 bases left between them. Germline V gives CDR1 MNHEY, CDR2 SVGAGI. CDR3 length equals 15 residues. The CDR3 loop is CASSPVGEYYNEQFF. In nucleotides, the CDR3 is TGTGCCAGCAGCCCCGTCGGGGAATACTACAATGAGCAGTTCTTC.

This chain uses TRBV25-1 with TRBJ2-3; 8 bases align to TRBD1. The germline V gene has CDR1 MGHDK and CDR2 SYGVNS. The CDR3 has 15 amino acids. V dropped 5 bases and J dropped 5; count of bases not matched to a gene: 9. CDR3 in DNA: TGTGCCAGCAGTCGACAGGGGCCTAGGGGAGATACGCAGTATTTT. This encodes CASSRQGPRGDTQYF.

The V gene is TRBV28, the J gene TRBJ1-3; possibly TRBD1 for D (6 bases). The V end was cut by 2 bases, the J end by 0 bases, with 11 bases between. The CDR3 sequence is 16 residues long. The germline CDR1 and CDR2 sequences are MDHEN and SYDVKM. This CDR3 reads CASSLVRQVSGNTIYF. The CDR3 DNA is TGTGCCAGCAGTTTAGTGCGACAGGTCTCTGGAAACACCATATATTTT.

This clone was detected only once. The V call is TRBV5-6, the J call TRBJ2-7; D may be TRBD1 or TRBD2 (5 bases each). The CDR3 is made up of 15 amino acids. V was clipped by 1 base and J by 4 bases, with 15 bases between them. Looked up from germline, CDR1 is SGHDT and CDR2 is YYEEEE. DNA of the CDR3: TGTGCCAGCAGCTTGCCCGGGGCCTGGGGGTACGAGCAGTACTTC. This codes for CASSLPGAWGYEQYF.

V gene TRBV5-8 combines with J gene TRBJ2-6; D gene unclear. CDR3 length: 17 amino acids. The V end was cut by 4 bases, the J end by 1 base, with 15 bases between. From germline, CDR1 is SGHTS and CDR2 YDEGEE. The CDR3 protein is CASSTSYWGSGANVLTF. The CDR3 DNA reads TGTGCCAGCAGCACTTCCTATTGGGGATCTGGGGCCAACGTCCTGACTTTC.

This chain connects TRBV5-6 to TRBJ1-1, with D tentatively TRBD1 (6 bases). V was pared by 4 bases and J by 4 bases, with 11 bases between. Germline-derived CDR1 and CDR2 are SGHDT and YYEEEE. This CDR3 contains 13 residues. The CDR3 sequence: CASSKQGGTEAFF. The CDR3 nucleotides read TGTGCCAGCAGCAAACAGGGCGGCACTGAAGCTTTCTTT. The variable domain in full, completed from reference TRBV5-6 and TRBJ1-1, reads DAGVTQSPTHLIKTRGQQVTLRCSPKSGHDTVSWYQQALGQGPQFIFQYYEEEERQRGNFPDRFSGHQFPNYSSELNVNALLLGDSALYLCASSKQGGTEAFFGQGTRLTVV.

V usage is TRBV28 and J usage is TRBJ1-2, with a tentative D call TRBD1 (6 bases). The V gene's germline CDR1 is MDHEN and CDR2 SYDVKM. With 9 bases removed from V and 2 bases from J, the gap between germline ends came to 19 bases. The CDR3 is 15 residues long. The CDR3 sequence: CASKGQGMKNYGYTF. The CDR3 region has the DNA TGTGCCAGTAAAGGGCAGGGGATGAAAAACTATGGCTACACCTTC.

This clone was detected once. The rearrangement uses TRBV28 and TRBJ1-5; tentative D call: TRBD1 (6 bases). The CDR3 is 15 residues long. V lost 2 bases and J 4 bases, leaving 12 bases between the germline ends. CDR1 is MDHEN, CDR2 SYDVKM, per germline. The CDR3 sequence is CASSLMTGSNQPQHF. CDR3 in DNA: TGTGCCAGCAGTTTAATGACAGGCTCAAATCAGCCCCAGCATTTT.

This clone was observed a single time. The chain couples TRBV28 to TRBJ1-6; 9 bases map to TRBD1. The CDR3 has 13 amino acids. Germline V gene lookup returns CDR1 MDHEN and CDR2 SYDVKM. J gave up 8 bases and V 10 bases, and 6 bases lay outside the gene matches. In nucleotides, the CDR3 is TGTGCCACCGACCGGGACAGGGATTCACCCCTCCACTTT. Its protein product is CATDRDRDSPLHF.

The chain has TRBV28 and TRBJ2-7; possible D gene TRBD2, 5 bases. CDR1 MDHEN and CDR2 SYDVKM come from the germline V gene. Trimming took off 6 bases at V and 0 bases at J, with 12 bases between the two ends. This CDR3 is built from 14 residues. CDR3 DNA: TGTGCCAGCAGCCGTACGGGGTACTCCTACGAGCAGTACTTC. This sequence encodes CASSRTGYSYEQYF.

The rearrangement joins TRBV9 to TRBJ2-5; maybe TRBD1 (5 bases). The CDR3 extends over 15 amino acids. Trimming took off 2 bases at V and 2 bases at J, with 13 bases between the two ends. Germline values: CDR1 SGDLS, CDR2 YYNGEE. The CDR3, as DNA: TGTGCCAGCAGCGTGGATACAGGAAAACAAGAGACCCAGTACTTC. Translated, it gives CASSVDTGKQETQYF.

The rearrangement joins TRBV5-1 to TRBJ2-3; D may be TRBD1 or TRBD2 (6 bases each). The germline V gene has CDR1 SGHRS and CDR2 YFSETQ. CDR3 length: 14 residues. V was cut by 1 base and J by 6 bases, with 12 bases left in between. The CDR3 loop is CASSLLGGGDTQYF. In nucleotides, the CDR3 is TGCGCCAGCAGCTTGCTCGGAGGGGGTGATACGCAGTATTTT.

This clone was observed once. The chain has TRBV2 and TRBJ2-5, with TRBD2 matching over 8 bases. Germline values: CDR1 SNHLY, CDR2 FYNNEI. The CDR3 loop spans 15 amino acids. The J segment lost 9 bases and the V segment lost 7 bases, leaving 16 bases of the junction unmatched. DNA for the CDR3: TGTGCCAGCACCGACCCGGGACTCCCGGGGGGGGCCCAGTACTTC. Encoded protein: CASTDPGLPGGAQYF. Full variable domain (outside the CDR3, taken from reference TRBV2 and TRBJ2-5): EPEVTQTPSHQVTQMGQEVILRCVPISNHLYFYWYRQILGQKVEFLVSFYNNEISEKSEIFDDQFSVERPDGSNFTLKIRSTKLEDSAMYFCASTDPGLPGGAQYFGPGTRLLVL.

The chain recombines TRBV5-4 with TRBJ1-1; the D is unclear. The CDR3 consists of 15 residues. Per germline, CDR1 SGHNT and CDR2 YYREEE (reference sequence). The V end lost 0 bases, the J end lost 2 bases, and 11 bases lay between the germline ends. CDR3 bases: TGTGCCAGCAGCTTGGCTAGGTCCCGAAACACTGAAGCTTTCTTT. Translating gives CASSLARSRNTEAFF. Variable domain in full (rest from reference TRBV5-4 and TRBJ1-1): ETGVTQSPTHLIKTRGQQVTLRCSSQSGHNTVSWYQQALGQGPQFIFQYYREEENGRGNFPPRFSGLQFPNYSSELNVNALELDDSALYLCASSLARSRNTEAFFGQGTRLTVV.

The table lists this clone with a count of one. J is TRBJ1-4 and V is TRBV28; tentatively, D is TRBD1 (5 bases). Trimming removed 5 bases at V and 8 bases at J, with 12 bases between. Germline V gene data show CDR1 as MDHEN and CDR2 as SYDVKM. The CDR3 has 13 amino acids. The CDR3 DNA reads TGTGCCAGCAGTCGGGGCCCCAAAGAAAAACTGTTTTTT. Its protein product is CASSRGPKEKLFF.

A single count supports this clone. V usage is TRBV10-3 and J usage is TRBJ2-3, with D tentatively TRBD2 (6 bases). CDR1 ENHRY and CDR2 SYGVKD come from the germline V gene. This CDR3 has 13 residues. Trimming shortened V by 2 bases and J by 3 bases, and 6 bases separated the two germline ends. CDR3 bases: TGTGCCATCAGTGAGCGGGAGACAGATACGCAGTATTTT. Protein: CAISERETDTQYF.

V is TRBV12-3 or TRBV12-4 and J is TRBJ2-3, with unresolved D. Trimming took 5 bases from V and 9 from J, leaving 6 bases between them. CDR3 length: 10 amino acids. The CDR3 region has the DNA TGTGCCAGCAGTGCCGACACGCAGTATTTT. It translates to CASSADTQYF.